This TCR beta chain was captured by sequencing in a study of blood T cell repertoires in COVID-19. Overall study context: From T cells, B-cell-depleted T cells, or PBMCs came the material, which was cDNA or gDNA.

Germline trimming cut 5 bases from V and 5 bases from J; bases unmatched to any gene: 9. The CDR3 has 15 residues. CDR1 GTSNPN and CDR2 SVGIG come from the germline V gene (reference sequence). TCRdb keeps only in-frame clones here, not all; method: immunoSEQ multiplex PCR. The data show some 300,000 clones, 88% seen once. The cohort comprised adults aged about 18 to 100 years residing in some 24 US areas. Participant-reported clinical history was the basis for cohort assignment. The sequencing sample was made of PBMCs or T cells enriched from blood (not recorded which). The TCR was taken from a woman aged 60-75 years in a cohort exposed to, infected with or recovered from COVID-19 (not recorded which). The chain employs TRBV30 and TRBJ1-6, with 7 bases that match TRBD1. DNA of the CDR3: TGTGCCTGGGGTCCCGGGACAGTAGATAATTCACCCCTCCACTTT. Protein product: CAWGPGTVDNSPLHF.